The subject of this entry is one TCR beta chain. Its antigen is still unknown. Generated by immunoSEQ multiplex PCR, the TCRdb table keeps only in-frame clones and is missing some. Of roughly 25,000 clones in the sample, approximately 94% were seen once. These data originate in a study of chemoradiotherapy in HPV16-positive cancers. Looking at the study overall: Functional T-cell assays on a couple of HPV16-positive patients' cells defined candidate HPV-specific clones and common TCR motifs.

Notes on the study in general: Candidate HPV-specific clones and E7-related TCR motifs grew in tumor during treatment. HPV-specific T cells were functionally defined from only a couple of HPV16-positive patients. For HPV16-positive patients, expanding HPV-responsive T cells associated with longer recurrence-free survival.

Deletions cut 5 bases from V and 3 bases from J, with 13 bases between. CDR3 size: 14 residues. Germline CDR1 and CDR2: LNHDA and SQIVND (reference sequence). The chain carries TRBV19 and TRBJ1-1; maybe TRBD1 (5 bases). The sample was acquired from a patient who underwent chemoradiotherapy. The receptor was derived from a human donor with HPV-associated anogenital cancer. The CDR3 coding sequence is TGTGCCAGTAGTCTCAGGGTTGGGGACACTGAAGCTTTCTTT. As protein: CASSLRVGDTEAFF.